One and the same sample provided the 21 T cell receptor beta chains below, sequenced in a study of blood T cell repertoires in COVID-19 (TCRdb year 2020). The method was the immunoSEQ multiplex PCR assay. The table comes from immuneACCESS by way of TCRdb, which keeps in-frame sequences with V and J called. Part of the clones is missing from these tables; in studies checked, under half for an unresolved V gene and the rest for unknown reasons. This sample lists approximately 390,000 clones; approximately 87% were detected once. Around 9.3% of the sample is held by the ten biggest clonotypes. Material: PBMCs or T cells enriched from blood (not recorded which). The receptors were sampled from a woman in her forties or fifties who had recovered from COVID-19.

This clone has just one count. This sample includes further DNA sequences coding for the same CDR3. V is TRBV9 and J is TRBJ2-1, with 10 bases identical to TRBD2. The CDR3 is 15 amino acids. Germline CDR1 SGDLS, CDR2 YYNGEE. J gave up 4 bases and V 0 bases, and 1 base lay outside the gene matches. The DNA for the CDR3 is TGTGCCAGCAGCGTAGAACTAGCGGGGTACAATGAGCAGTTCTTC. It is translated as CASSVELAGYNEQFF.

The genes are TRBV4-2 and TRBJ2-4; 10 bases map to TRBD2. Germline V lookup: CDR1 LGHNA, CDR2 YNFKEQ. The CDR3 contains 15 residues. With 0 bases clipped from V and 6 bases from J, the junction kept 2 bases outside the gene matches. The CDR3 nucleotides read TGTGCCAGCAGCCAAGAAAAGCGGGGGGGAAACATTCAGTACTTC. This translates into CASSQEKRGGNIQYF.

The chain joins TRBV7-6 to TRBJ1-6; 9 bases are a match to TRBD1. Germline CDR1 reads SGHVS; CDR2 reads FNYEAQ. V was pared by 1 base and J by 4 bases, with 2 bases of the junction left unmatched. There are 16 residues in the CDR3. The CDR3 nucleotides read TGTGCCAGCAGCTTAGAGGGACAGGGTTATAATTCACCCCTCCACTTT. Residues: CASSLEGQGYNSPLHF.

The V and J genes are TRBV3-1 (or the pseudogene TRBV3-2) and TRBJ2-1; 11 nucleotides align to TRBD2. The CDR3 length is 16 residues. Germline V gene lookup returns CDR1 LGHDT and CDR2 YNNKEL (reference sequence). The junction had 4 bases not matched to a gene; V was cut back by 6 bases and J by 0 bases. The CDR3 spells CASSLAGGSSYNEQFF. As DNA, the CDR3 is TGTGCCAGCAGTCTAGCGGGGGGTAGCTCCTACAATGAGCAGTTCTTC.

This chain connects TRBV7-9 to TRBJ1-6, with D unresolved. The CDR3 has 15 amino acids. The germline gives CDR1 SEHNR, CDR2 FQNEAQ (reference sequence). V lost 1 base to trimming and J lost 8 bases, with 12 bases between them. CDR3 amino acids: CASSLGNGLDSPLHF. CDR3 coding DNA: TGTGCCAGCAGCTTAGGTAACGGGTTGGATTCACCCCTCCACTTT.

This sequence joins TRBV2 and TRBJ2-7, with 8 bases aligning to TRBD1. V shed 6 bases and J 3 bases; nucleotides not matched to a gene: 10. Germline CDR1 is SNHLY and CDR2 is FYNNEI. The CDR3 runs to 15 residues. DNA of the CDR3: TGTGCCAGCAGCGATAGGGACAGGACATTCTACGAGCAGTACTTC. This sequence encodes CASSDRDRTFYEQYF.

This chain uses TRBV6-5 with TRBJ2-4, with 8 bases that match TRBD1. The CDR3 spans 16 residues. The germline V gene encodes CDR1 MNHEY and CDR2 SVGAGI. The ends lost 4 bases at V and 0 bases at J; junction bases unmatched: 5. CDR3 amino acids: CASSSHTGGAKNIQYF. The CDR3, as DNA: TGTGCCAGCAGTTCACATACAGGGGGAGCCAAAAACATTCAGTACTTC.

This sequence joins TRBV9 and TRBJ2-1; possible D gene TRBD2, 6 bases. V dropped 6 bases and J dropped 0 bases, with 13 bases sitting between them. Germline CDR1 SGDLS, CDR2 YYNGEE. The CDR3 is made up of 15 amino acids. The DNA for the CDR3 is TGTGCCAGCAACAGAGCGGGCAGCTCCTACAATGAGCAGTTCTTC. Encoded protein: CASNRAGSSYNEQFF.

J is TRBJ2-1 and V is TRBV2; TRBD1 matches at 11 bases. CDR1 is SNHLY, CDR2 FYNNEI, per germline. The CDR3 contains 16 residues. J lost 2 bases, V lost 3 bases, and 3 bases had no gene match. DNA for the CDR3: TGTGCCAGCAGTGACCGGACAGGGGGCACCTACAATGAGCAGTTCTTC. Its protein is CASSDRTGGTYNEQFF.

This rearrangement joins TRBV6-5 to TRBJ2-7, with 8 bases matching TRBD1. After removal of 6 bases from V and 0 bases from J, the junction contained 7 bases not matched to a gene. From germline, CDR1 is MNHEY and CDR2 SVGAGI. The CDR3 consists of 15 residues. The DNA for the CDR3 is TGTGCCAGCAGCCAGGGACAGGACATCTCCTACGAGCAGTACTTC. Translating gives CASSQGQDISYEQYF.

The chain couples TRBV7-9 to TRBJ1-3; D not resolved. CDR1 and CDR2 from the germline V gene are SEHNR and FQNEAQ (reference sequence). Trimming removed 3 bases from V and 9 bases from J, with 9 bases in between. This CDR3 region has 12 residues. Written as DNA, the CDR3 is TGTGCCAGCAGCTTTCCAGCGGGCACCATATATTTT. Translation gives CASSFPAGTIYF.

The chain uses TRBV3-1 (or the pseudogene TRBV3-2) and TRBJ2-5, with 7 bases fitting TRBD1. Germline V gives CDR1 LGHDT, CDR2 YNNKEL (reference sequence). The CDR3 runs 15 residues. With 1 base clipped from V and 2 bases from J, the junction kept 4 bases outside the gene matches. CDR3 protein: CASSQGLGQQETQYF. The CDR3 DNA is TGTGCCAGCAGCCAAGGACTGGGACAGCAAGAGACCCAGTACTTC.

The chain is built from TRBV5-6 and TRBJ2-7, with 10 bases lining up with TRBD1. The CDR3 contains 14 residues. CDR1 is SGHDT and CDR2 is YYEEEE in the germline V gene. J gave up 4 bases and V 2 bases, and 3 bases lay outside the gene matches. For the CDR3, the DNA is TGTGCCAGCAGCTTCCCGGGACAGGGGTACGAGCAGTACTTC. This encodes CASSFPGQGYEQYF.

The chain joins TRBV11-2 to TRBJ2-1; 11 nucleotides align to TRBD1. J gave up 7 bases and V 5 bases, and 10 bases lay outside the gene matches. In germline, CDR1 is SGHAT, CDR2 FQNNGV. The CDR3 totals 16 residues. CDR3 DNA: TGTGCCAGCAGCCAAGGACAGGGGGCGGCAGATAATGAGCAGTTCTTC. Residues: CASSQGQGAADNEQFF.

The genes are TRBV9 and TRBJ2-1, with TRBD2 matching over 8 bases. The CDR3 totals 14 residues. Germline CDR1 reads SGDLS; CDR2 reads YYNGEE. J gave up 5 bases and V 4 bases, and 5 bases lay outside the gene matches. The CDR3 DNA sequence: TGTGCCAGCAGCTTATTAGCGGGGAACAATGAGCAGTTCTTC. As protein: CASSLLAGNNEQFF.

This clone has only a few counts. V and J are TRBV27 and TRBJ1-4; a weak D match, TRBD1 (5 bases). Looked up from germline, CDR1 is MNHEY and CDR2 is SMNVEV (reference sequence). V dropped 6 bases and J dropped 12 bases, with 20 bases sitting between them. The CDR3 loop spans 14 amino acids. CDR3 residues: CASRGGTVNGELFF. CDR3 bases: TGTGCCAGCAGGGGGGGAACAGTAAATGGGGAACTGTTTTTT. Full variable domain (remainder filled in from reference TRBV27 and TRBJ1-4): EAQVTQNPRYLITVTGKKLTVTCSQNMNHEYMSWYRQDPGLGLRQIYYSMNVEVTDKGDVPEGYKVSRKEKRNFPLILESPSPNQTSLYFCASRGGTVNGELFFGSGTQLSVL.

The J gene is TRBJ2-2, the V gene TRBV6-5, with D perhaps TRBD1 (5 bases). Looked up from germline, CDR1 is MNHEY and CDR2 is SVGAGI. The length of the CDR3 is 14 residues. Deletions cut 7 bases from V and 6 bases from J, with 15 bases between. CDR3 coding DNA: TGTGCCAGCACTATCCCCAGGGTCTCCGGGGAGCTGTTTTTT. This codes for CASTIPRVSGELFF.

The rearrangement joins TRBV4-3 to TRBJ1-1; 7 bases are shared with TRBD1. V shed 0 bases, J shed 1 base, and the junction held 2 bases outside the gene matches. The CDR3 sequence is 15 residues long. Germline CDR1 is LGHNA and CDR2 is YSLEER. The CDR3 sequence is CASSQDWTGNTEAFF. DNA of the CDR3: TGCGCCAGCAGCCAAGACTGGACAGGGAACACTGAAGCTTTCTTT.

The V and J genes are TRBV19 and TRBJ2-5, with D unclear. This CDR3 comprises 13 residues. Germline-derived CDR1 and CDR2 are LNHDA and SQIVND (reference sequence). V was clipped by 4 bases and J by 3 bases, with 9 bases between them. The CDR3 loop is CASSTGPEETQYF. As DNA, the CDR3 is TGTGCCAGTAGTACGGGTCCAGAAGAGACCCAGTACTTC.

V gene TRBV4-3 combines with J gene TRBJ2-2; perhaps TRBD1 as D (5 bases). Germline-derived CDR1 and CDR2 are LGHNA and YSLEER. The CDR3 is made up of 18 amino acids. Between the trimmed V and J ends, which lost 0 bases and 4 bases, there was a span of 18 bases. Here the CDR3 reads CASSQDWGLVGFTGELFF. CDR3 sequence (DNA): TGCGCCAGCAGCCAAGATTGGGGCCTGGTAGGGTTCACCGGGGAGCTGTTTTTT.

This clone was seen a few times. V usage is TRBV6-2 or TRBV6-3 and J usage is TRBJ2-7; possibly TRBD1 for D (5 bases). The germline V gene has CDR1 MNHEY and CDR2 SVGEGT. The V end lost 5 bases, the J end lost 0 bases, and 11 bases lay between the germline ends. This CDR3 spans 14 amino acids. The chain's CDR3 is CASSHRQGSYEQYF. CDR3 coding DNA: TGTGCCAGCAGTCACCGGCAGGGCTCCTACGAGCAGTACTTC.